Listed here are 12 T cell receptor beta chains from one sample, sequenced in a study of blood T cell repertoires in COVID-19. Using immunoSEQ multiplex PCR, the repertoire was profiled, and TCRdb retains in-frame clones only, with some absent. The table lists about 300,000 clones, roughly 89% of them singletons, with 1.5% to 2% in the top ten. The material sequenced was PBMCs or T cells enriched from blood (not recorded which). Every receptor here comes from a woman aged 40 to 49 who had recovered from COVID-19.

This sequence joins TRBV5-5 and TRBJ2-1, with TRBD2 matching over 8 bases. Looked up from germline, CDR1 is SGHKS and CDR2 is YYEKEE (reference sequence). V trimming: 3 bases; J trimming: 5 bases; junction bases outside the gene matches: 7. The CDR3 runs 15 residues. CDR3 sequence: CASSSSGSSHNEQFF. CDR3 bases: TGTGCCAGCAGCTCCAGCGGGAGTTCCCACAATGAGCAGTTCTTC.

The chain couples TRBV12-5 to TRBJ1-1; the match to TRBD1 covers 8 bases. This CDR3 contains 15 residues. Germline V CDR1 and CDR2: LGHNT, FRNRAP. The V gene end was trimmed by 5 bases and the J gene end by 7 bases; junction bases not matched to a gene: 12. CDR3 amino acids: CASGTDRTGPYEAFF. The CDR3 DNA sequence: TGTGCTAGTGGTACTGATCGGACAGGGCCCTATGAAGCTTTCTTT.

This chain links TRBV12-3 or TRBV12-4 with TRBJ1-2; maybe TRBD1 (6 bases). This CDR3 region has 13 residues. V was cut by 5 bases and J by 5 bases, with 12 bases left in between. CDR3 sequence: CASSDRWRYGYTF. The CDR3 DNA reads TGTGCCAGCAGTGACAGGTGGAGGTATGGCTACACCTTC.

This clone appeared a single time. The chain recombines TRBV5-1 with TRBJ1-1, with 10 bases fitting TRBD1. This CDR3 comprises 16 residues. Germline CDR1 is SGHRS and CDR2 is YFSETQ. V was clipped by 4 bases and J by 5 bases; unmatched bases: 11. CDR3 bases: TGCGCCAGCAGCGTCCCGGGACAGGGGCCGGGGACTGAAGCTTTCTTT. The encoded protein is CASSVPGQGPGTEAFF.

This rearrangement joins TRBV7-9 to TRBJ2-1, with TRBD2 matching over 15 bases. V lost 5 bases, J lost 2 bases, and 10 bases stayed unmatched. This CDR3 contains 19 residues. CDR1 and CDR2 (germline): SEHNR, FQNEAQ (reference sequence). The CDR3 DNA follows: TGTGCCAGCAGCACTACCGGGACTAGCGGGGGGCGAGCCTACAATGAGCAGTTCTTC. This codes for CASSTTGTSGGRAYNEQFF. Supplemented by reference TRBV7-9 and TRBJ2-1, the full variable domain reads DTGVSQNPRHKITKRGQNVTFRCDPISEHNRLYWYRQTLGQGPEFLTYFQNEAQLEKSRLLSDRFSAERPKGSFSTLEIQRTEQGDSAMYLCASSTTGTSGGRAYNEQFFGPGTRLTVL.

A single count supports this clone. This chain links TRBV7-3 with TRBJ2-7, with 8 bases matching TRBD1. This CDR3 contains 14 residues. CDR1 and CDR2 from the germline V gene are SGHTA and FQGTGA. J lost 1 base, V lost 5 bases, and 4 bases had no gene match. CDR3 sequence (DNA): TGTGCCAGCAGCCCGGACAGGGCATCCTACGAGCAGTACTTC. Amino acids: CASSPDRASYEQYF.

CDR3: CASSMASGQSYNEQFF. CDR3 nucleotides: TGTGCCAGCAGCATGGCTAGCGGACAATCCTACAATGAGCAGTTCTTC. V usage is TRBV7-2 and J usage is TRBJ2-1; 7 bases agree with TRBD2. Germline lookup yields CDR1 SGHTA and CDR2 FQGNSA. This CDR3 spans 16 amino acids. The V and J ends lost 5 bases and 1 base, in that order; junction bases with no gene match: 8. The variable domain in full, with the rest retrieved from reference TRBV7-2 and TRBJ2-1, is GAGVSQSPSNKVTEKGKDVELRCDPISGHTALYWYRQSLGQGLEFLIYFQGNSAPDKSGLPSDRFSAERTGGSVSTLTIQRTQQEDSAVYLCASSMASGQSYNEQFFGPGTRLTVL.

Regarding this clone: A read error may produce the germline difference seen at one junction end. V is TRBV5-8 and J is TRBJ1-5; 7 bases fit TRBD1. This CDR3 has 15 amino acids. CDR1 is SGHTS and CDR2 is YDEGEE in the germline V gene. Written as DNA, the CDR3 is TGTGCCAGCAGCTTGAACAGGGGAGTGACGCCCCACAAAAATTTT. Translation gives CASSLNRGVTPHKNF.

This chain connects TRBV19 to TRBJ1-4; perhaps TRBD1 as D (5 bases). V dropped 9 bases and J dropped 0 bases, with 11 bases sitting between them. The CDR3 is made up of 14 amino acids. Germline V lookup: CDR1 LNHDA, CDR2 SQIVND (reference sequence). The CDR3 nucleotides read TGTGCCAGCCAGGGTTTGGCAACTAATGAAAAACTGTTTTTT. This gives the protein CASQGLATNEKLFF. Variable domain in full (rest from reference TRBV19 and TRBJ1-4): DGGITQSPKYLFRKEGQNVTLSCEQNLNHDAMYWYRQDPGQGLRLIYYSQIVNDFQKGDIAEGYSVSREKKESFPLTVTSAQKNPTAFYLCASQGLATNEKLFFGSGTQLSVL.

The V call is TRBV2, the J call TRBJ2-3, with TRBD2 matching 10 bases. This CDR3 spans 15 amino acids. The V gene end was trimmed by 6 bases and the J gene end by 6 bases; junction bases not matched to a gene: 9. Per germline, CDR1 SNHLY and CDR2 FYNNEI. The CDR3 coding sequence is TGTGCCAGCAGAAAACTTAGCGGGGGGTATGATACGCAGTATTTT. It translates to CASRKLSGGYDTQYF. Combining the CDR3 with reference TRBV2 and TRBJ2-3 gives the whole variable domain EPEVTQTPSHQVTQMGQEVILRCVPISNHLYFYWYRQILGQKVEFLVSFYNNEISEKSEIFDDQFSVERPDGSNFTLKIRSTKLEDSAMYFCASRKLSGGYDTQYFGPGTRLTVL.

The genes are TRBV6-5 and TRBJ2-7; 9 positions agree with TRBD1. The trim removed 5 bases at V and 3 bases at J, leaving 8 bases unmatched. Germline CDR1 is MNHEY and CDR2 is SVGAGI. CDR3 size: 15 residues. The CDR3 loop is CASSLRRTGDYEQYF. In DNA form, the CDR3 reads TGTGCCAGCAGTCTCAGAAGGACAGGGGACTACGAGCAGTACTTC.

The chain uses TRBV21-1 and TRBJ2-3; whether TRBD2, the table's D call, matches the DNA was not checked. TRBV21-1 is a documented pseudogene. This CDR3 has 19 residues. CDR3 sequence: CASSKGSHYGGADTDTQYF. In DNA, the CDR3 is TGTGCCAGCAGCAAAGGTTCTCACTACGGGGGGGCCGACACAGATACGCAGTATTTT.